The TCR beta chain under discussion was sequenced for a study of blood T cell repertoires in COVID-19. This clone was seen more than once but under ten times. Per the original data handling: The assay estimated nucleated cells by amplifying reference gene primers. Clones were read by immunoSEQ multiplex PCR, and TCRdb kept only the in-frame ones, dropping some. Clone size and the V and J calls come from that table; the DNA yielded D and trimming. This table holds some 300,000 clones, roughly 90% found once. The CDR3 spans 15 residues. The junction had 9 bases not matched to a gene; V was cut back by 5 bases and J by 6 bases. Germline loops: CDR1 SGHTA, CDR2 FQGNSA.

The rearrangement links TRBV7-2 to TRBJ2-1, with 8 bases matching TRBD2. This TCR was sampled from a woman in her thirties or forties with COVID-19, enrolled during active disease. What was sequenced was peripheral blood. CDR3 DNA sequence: TGTGCCAGCAGCCCCCCGGGACTAGAGAGCAATGAGCAGTTCTTC. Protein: CASSPPGLESNEQFF.